The rows below give T cell receptor beta chains drawn from one sample of a study of blood T cell repertoires in COVID-19. Profiled with immunoSEQ multiplex PCR; TCRdb holds only in-frame clones, not every one. The data contain 200,000 to 250,000 clones, roughly 84% of them singletons. The sequencing input was PBMCs or T cells enriched from blood (not recorded which). Source of these receptors: a middle-aged woman who had recovered from COVID-19. Each CDR3 is given with its conserved first and last residue. The D gene is left open where the match is weak. Not all rows give a size; the values are once, few, many and, for expanded clones, a class.

d_gene	v_gene	j_gene	len	abundance	CDR3aa	CDR3nt
NA	TRBV19	TRBJ1-3	15	NA	CASRLGGASGNTIYF	TGTGCCAGTAGACTAGGGGGGGCCTCTGGAAACACCATATATTTT
TRBD1	TRBV24-1	TRBJ2-2	17	NA	CATSDTGTGLGTGELFF	TGTGCCACCAGTGATACCGGGACAGGGTTGGGCACCGGGGAGCTGTTTTTT
NA	TRBV28	TRBJ1-1	13	NA	CASREGGVTEAFF	TGTGCCAGCAGGGAAGGGGGGGTCACTGAAGCTTTCTTT
TRBD1	TRBV18	TRBJ2-1	16	once	CASSSAGTGGYNEQFF	TGTGCCAGCTCATCGGCCGGGACAGGGGGGTACAATGAGCAGTTCTTC
NA	TRBV7-2	TRBJ2-5	15	NA	CASSQQPALQETQYF	TGTGCCAGCAGCCAACAGCCGGCTCTCCAAGAGACCCAGTACTTC
TRBD2	TRBV6-4	TRBJ2-2	14	once	CASSEGLATGELFF	TGTGCCAGCAGTGAGGGACTAGCGACCGGGGAGCTGTTTTTT
NA	TRBV6-5	TRBJ1-5	14	NA	CASSGMNRDQPQHF	TGTGCCAGCAGCGGGATGAACAGGGACCAGCCCCAGCATTTT
NA	TRBV27	TRBJ1-1	14	NA	CASSLSGASVEAFF	TGTGCCAGCAGTTTATCAGGGGCTTCCGTAGAAGCTTTCTTT
NA	TRBV11-2	TRBJ1-2	13	NA	CASSLDSRLGYTF	TGTGCCAGCAGCTTAGATTCTAGGCTTGGCTACACCTTC
NA	TRBV2	TRBJ1-2	11	few	CASSELQKPFF	TGTGCCAGCAGTGAACTGCAGAAACCCTTCTTC
TRBD2	TRBV9	TRBJ2-1	20	NA	CASSVAGRTSGRSSYNEQFF	TGTGCCAGCAGCGTAGCGGGCCGGACTAGCGGGAGGAGCTCCTACAATGAGCAGTTCTTC